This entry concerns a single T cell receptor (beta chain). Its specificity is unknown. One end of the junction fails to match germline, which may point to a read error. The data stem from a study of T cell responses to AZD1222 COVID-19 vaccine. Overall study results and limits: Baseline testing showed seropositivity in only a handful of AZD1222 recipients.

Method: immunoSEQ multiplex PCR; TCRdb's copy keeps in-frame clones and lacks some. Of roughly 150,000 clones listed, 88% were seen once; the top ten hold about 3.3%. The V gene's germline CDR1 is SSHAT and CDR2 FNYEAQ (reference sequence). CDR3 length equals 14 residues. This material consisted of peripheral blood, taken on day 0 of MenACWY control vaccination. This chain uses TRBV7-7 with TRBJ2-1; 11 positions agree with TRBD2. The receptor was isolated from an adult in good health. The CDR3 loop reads CASSLAGGVDEQFF. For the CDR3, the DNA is TGTGCTAGCAGCTTAGCGGGGGGGGTCGATGAGCAGTTCTTC.